A single sample is the source of the 14 T cell receptor beta chains below, sequenced in a study of OX40 agonist ivuxolimab in advanced cancers. Libraries came from the immunoSEQ multiplex PCR assay. TCRdb carries this immuneACCESS record with in-frame sequences only. Its versions omit some clonotypes, under half of them owing to an unresolved V gene in the studies checked, with the rest unexplained. In all, the sample holds about 14,000 clones, and 82% of those were seen once. The leading ten clones occupy around 44% of the sample. The starting material was CD4+ or CD8+ T cells sorted from blood, obtained in a trial of the OX40 agonist ivuxolimab. The source of these receptors is an adult with an advanced solid tumor such as melanoma, head and neck, liver or kidney cancer.

This sequence joins TRBV7-2 and TRBJ2-5; D is undetermined. Between the trimmed V and J ends, which lost 5 bases and 1 base, there was a span of 14 bases. This CDR3 comprises 15 residues. CDR1 is SGHTA, CDR2 FQGNSA, per germline. The CDR3 region has the DNA TGTGCCAGCAGCCCCCGTTGGGCGGCCCAAGAGACCCAGTACTTC. It is translated as CASSPRWAAQETQYF.

The rearrangement uses TRBV27 and TRBJ1-4; D gene ambiguous. This CDR3 region has 15 residues. Germline CDR1 MNHEY, CDR2 SMNVEV (reference sequence). V dropped 5 bases and J dropped 2 bases, with 12 bases sitting between them. The CDR3 bases are TGTGCCAGCAGTCCTGGACGGCGGACTAATGAAAAACTGTTTTTT. Translating it yields CASSPGRRTNEKLFF.

The rearrangement links TRBV6-4 to TRBJ2-3; TRBD2 agrees at 10 bases. Unmatched junction bases numbered 4, after V lost 2 bases and J lost 2 bases. This CDR3 has 16 residues. CDR1 MRHNA and CDR2 SNTAGT come from the germline V gene. The CDR3 loop reads CASSDTGLADTDTQYF. CDR3 coding DNA: TGTGCCAGCAGTGACACAGGACTAGCGGACACAGATACGCAGTATTTT.

The chain couples TRBV15 to TRBJ1-4; 8 bases fit TRBD1. V was clipped by 8 bases and J by 5 bases; unmatched bases: 7. The CDR3 is 14 amino acids. CDR1 LNHNV and CDR2 YYDKDF come from the germline V gene (reference sequence). The DNA for the CDR3 is TGTGCCACCGGGATCAGGGGGCAGAATGAAAAACTGTTTTTT. It yields the protein CATGIRGQNEKLFF.

In nucleotides, the CDR3 is TGTGCCAGCAGTGCAGACAGGGAGGAGTGGGATGGCTACACCTTC. This sequence encodes CASSADREEWDGYTF. The gene calls are TRBV6-1 and TRBJ1-2; 7 nucleotides align to TRBD1. The CDR3 runs 15 residues. Trimming removed 4 bases from V and 6 bases from J; junction bases left unmatched: 11. CDR1 is MNHNS, CDR2 SASEGT, per germline.

In its sample, this clone is medium-sized. The chain combines TRBV2 with TRBJ1-4; 9 positions agree with TRBD1. V was clipped by 2 bases and J by 7 bases; unmatched bases: 5. The CDR3 has 15 amino acids. Per germline, CDR1 SNHLY and CDR2 FYNNEI. CDR3 sequence: CASSEKGQGGEKLFF. DNA of the CDR3: TGTGCCAGCAGTGAAAAGGGACAGGGTGGTGAAAAACTGTTTTTT.

The rearrangement links TRBV25-1 to TRBJ2-2; 9 bases are shared with TRBD1. Germline V lookup: CDR1 MGHDK, CDR2 SYGVNS. The CDR3 runs 17 residues. V lost 1 base, J lost 6 bases, and 9 bases stayed unmatched. CDR3 residues: CASSESTGTGNPGELFF. Here the CDR3 DNA reads TGTGCCAGCAGTGAATCTACGGGGACAGGGAATCCCGGGGAGCTGTTTTTT.

The V and J genes are TRBV27 and TRBJ2-7; D is uncertain. This CDR3 is built from 10 residues. Per germline, CDR1 MNHEY and CDR2 SMNVEV (reference sequence). With 9 bases removed from V and 3 bases from J, the gap between germline ends came to 6 bases. The CDR3 nucleotides read TGTGCCAGTCGCATCTACGAGCAGTACTTC. This encodes CASRIYEQYF.

This clone was picked up a small number of times. The V call is TRBV4-2, the J call TRBJ1-2, with a tentative D call TRBD1 (5 bases). The germline CDR1 and CDR2 sequences are LGHNA and YNFKEQ. The CDR3 extends over 16 amino acids. Trimming took 4 bases from V and 4 from J, leaving 19 bases between them. The CDR3 DNA follows: TGTGCCAGCAGCCCTCCTCTGGGACCGGGCGGCTATGGCTACACCTTC. Residues: CASSPPLGPGGYGYTF.

The chain joins TRBV4-3 to TRBJ1-2, with 9 bases fitting TRBD1. Germline V CDR1 and CDR2: LGHNA, YSLEER. V was pared by 4 bases and J by 6 bases, with 6 bases of the junction left unmatched. CDR3 length equals 14 residues. The CDR3 protein is CASSPLTGGDGYTF. The CDR3 DNA follows: TGCGCCAGCAGCCCTTTGACAGGGGGGGATGGCTACACCTTC.

This clone was recorded once. The rearrangement uses TRBV9 and TRBJ2-7; 8 bases fit TRBD1. Losses at the gene ends were 4 bases for V and 0 bases for J; bases not matched to a gene: 6. The CDR3 is 15 residues long. Germline V CDR1 and CDR2: SGDLS, YYNGEE. CDR3 loop: CASSQGALSSYEQYF. CDR3 in DNA: TGTGCCAGCAGCCAGGGGGCCCTGAGCTCCTACGAGCAGTACTTC.

V and J are TRBV7-9 and TRBJ2-7, with D tentatively TRBD2 (6 bases). V gave up 6 bases and J gave up 0 bases, with 9 bases separating them. The CDR3 consists of 13 residues. CDR1 is SEHNR and CDR2 is FQNEAQ in the germline V gene (reference sequence). CDR3 sequence reads: CASRGGFSYEQYF. The CDR3 coding sequence is TGTGCCAGCAGGGGGGGATTCTCCTACGAGCAGTACTTC.

The rearrangement links TRBV4-3 to TRBJ1-6; D unclear. With 0 bases removed from V and 8 bases from J, the gap between germline ends came to 11 bases. Germline V gene lookup returns CDR1 LGHNA and CDR2 YSLEER. The CDR3 covers 15 residues. The CDR3 region is CASSQDQAVYSPLHF. The CDR3 DNA follows: TGCGCCAGCAGCCAAGATCAAGCAGTCTATTCACCCCTCCACTTT.

The chain is built from TRBV5-1 and TRBJ2-2; D is ambiguous. This CDR3 contains 11 residues. CDR1 and CDR2 (germline): SGHRS, YFSETQ. V was shortened by 2 bases and J by 4 bases, with 0 bases between the two germline ends. The CDR3 here is CASSFTGELFF. The CDR3 nucleotides read TGCGCCAGCAGCTTCACCGGGGAGCTGTTTTTT.